The rows below give T cell receptor beta chains drawn from one sample of a study of blood T cell repertoires in COVID-19. TCRdb keeps only in-frame clones here, not all; method: immunoSEQ multiplex PCR. The table shows 300,000 to 400,000 clones, with 80% to 90% occurring only once. The sample comprised peripheral blood. Receptors originate from a woman in her sixties with COVID-19, enrolled during active disease. Each CDR3 is given with its conserved first and last residue. Each record gives: V gene, J gene, D gene, clone size, CDR3 DNA, CDR3 protein. D genes are given only for firm matches. Expanded clones are given a class, and other clones once, few, many or no size at all.

TRBV6-5	TRBJ2-2	.	.	TGTGCCAGCAAAACAGGATTCGGAACCGGGGAGCTGTTTTTT	CASKTGFGTGELFF
TRBV3-1/TRBV3-2	TRBJ2-2	TRBD2	.	TGTGCCAGCAGCCCCACTAGCGGGACGAACACCGGGGAGCTGTTTTTT	CASSPTSGTNTGELFF
TRBV5-5	TRBJ1-5	.	.	TGTGCCAGCAGCTTGGGCCAGTATAGCAATCAGCCCCAGCATTTT	CASSLGQYSNQPQHF
TRBV19	TRBJ1-2	TRBD1	.	TGTGCCAGTAGTACCACCGGGACAGGGATCTATGGCTACACCTTC	CASSTTGTGIYGYTF
TRBV9	TRBJ1-1	TRBD1	.	TGTGCCAGCAGCGTTCAGGGGGGCACTGAAGCTTTCTTT	CASSVQGGTEAFF
TRBV4-2	TRBJ1-2	.	once	TGTGCCAGCAGCCGTGTTCTAACAGATAACTATGGCTACACCTTC	CASSRVLTDNYGYTF
TRBV27	TRBJ2-7	TRBD1	few	TGTGCCAGCAGTCCAAACCCAGGGGGCGGGTCCTACGAGCAGTACTTC	CASSPNPGGGSYEQYF
TRBV11-3	TRBJ2-3	TRBD2	.	TGTGCCAGCAGCTCTAGCGGGGGCCTCACAGATACGCAGTATTTT	CASSSSGGLTDTQYF
TRBV19	TRBJ1-2	TRBD1	.	TGTGCCAGTAGTCCCTATGGACAGGACTATGGCTACACCTTC	CASSPYGQDYGYTF
TRBV9	TRBJ2-3	.	.	TGTGCCAGCAGCCCCACGCTAGCAGGTGATACGCAGTATTTT	CASSPTLAGDTQYF
TRBV9	TRBJ2-5	TRBD2	.	TGTGCCAGCAGCGTAGGGGGTAGCGGGGGTCCCCAAGAGACCCAGTACTTC	CASSVGGSGGPQETQYF